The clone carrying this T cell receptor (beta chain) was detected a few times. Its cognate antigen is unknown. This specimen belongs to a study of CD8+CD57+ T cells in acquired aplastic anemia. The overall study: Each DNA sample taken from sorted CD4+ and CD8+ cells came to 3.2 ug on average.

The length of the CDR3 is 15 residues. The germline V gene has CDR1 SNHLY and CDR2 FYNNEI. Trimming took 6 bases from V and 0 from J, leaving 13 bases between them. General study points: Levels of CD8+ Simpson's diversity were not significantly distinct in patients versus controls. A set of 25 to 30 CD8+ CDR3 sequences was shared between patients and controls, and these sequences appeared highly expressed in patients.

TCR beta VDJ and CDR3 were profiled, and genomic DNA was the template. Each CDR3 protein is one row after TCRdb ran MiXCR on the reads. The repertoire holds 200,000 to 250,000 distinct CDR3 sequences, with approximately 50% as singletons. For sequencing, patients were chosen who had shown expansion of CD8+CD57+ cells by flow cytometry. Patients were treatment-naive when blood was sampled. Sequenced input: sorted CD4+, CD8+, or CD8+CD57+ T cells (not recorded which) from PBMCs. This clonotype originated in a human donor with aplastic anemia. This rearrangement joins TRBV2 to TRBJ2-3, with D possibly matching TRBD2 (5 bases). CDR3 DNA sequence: TGTGCCAGCAGAGTCCGGTCGGGGAGCACAGATACGCAGTATTTT. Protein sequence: CASRVRSGSTDTQYF.